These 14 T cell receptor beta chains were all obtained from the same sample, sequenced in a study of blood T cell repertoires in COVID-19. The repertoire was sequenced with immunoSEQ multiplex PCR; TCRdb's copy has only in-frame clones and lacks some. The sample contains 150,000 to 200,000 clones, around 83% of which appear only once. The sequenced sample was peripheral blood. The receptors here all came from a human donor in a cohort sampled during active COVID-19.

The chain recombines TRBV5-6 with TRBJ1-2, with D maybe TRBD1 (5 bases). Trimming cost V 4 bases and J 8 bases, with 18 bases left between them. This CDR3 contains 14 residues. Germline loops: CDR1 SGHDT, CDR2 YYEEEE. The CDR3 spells CASSLAGLERGYTF. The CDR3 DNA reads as TGTGCCAGCAGCCTGGCAGGGCTGGAAAGGGGCTACACCTTC. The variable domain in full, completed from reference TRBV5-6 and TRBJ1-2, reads DAGVTQSPTHLIKTRGQQVTLRCSPKSGHDTVSWYQQALGQGPQFIFQYYEEEERQRGNFPDRFSGHQFPNYSSELNVNALLLGDSALYLCASSLAGLERGYTFGSGTRLTVV.

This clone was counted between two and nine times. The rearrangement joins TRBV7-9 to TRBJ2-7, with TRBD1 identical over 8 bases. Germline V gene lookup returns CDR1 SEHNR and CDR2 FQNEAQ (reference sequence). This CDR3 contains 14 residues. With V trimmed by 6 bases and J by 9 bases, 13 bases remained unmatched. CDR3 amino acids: CASSTAGGAFPQYF. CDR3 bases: TGTGCCAGCAGTACCGCAGGGGGCGCATTCCCGCAGTACTTC.

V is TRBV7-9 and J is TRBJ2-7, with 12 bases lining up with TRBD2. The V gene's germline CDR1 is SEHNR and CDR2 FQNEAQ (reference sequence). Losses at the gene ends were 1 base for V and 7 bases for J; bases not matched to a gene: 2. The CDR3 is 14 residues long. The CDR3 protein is CASSLGLAGDEQYF. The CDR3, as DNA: TGTGCCAGCAGCTTAGGACTAGCGGGAGATGAGCAGTACTTC.

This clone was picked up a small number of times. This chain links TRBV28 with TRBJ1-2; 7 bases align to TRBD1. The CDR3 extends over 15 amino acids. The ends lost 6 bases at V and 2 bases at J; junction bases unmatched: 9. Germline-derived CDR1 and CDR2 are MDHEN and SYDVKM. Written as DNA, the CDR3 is TGTGCCAGCAGCCCCCTGAAGGGGGCCAACTATGGCTACACCTTC. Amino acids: CASSPLKGANYGYTF.

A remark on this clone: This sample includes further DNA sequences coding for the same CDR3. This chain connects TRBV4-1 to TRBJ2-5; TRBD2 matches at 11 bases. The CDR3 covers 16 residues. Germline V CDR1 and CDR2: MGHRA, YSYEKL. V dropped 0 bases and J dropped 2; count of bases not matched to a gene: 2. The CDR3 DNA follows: TGCGCCAGCAGCCAAGAACCTAGCGGGGGGCAAGAGACCCAGTACTTC. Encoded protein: CASSQEPSGGQETQYF.

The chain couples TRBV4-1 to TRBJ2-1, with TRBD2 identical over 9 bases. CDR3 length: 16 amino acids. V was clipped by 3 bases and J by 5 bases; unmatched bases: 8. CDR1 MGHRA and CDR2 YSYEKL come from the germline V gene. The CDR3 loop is CASSQILSGSNNEQFF. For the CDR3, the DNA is TGCGCCAGCAGCCAGATACTTAGCGGGAGCAACAATGAGCAGTTCTTC.

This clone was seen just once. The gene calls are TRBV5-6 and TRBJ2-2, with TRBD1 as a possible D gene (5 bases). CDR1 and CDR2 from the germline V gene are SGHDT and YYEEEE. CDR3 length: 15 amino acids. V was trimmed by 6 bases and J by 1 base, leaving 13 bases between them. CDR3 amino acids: CASMPWGGNTGELFF. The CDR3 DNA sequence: TGTGCCAGCATGCCGTGGGGCGGGAACACCGGGGAGCTGTTTTTT.

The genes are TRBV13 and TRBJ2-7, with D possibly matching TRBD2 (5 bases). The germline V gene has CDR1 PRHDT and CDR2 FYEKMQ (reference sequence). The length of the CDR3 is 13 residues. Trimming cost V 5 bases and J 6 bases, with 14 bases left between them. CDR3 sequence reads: CASSLPGLGEQYF. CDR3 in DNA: TGTGCCAGCAGCCTCCCGGGGTTGGGCGAGCAGTACTTC.

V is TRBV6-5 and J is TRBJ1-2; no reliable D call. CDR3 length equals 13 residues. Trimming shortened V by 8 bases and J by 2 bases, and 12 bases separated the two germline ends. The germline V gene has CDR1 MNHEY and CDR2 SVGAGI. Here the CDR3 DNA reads TGTGCCAGCCGGAGGGAGGTAAACTATGGCTACACCTTC. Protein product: CASRREVNYGYTF.

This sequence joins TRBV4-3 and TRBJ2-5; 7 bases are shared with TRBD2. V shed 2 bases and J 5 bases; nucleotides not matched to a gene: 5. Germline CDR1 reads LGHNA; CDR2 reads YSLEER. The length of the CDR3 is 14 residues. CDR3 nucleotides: TGCGCCAGCAGCCAACGAGCGGGATGGGAGACCCAGTACTTC. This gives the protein CASSQRAGWETQYF.

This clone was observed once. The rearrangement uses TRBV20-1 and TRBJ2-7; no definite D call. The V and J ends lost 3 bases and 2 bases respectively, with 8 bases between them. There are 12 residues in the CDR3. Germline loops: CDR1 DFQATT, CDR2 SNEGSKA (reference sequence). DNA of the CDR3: TGCAGTGCTAGTTCGGTTCCCTACGAGCAGTACTTC. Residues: CSASSVPYEQYF.

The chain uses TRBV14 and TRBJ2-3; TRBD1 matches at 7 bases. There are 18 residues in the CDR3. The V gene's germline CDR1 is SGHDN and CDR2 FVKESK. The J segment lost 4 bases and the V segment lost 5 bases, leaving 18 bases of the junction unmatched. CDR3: CASSRGQRQGFGSDTQYF. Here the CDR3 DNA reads TGTGCCAGCAGCAGGGGGCAGCGGCAGGGATTTGGTTCAGATACGCAGTATTTT.

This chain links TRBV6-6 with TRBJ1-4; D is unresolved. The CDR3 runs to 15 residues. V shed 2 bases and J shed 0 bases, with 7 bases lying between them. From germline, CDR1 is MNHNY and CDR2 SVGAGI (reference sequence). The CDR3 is CASSYQRATNEKLFF. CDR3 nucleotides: TGTGCCAGCAGTTACCAGAGGGCAACTAATGAAAAACTGTTTTTT.

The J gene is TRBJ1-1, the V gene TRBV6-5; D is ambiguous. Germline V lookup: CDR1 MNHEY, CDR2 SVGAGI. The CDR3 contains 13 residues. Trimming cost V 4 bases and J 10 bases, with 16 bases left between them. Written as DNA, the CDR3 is TGTGCCAGCAGTTCTATTGCCCCGCTAGGAGCTTTCTTT. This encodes CASSSIAPLGAFF.